The 23 T cell receptor beta chains listed next were all sequenced from one sample in a study of PD-L1 blockade in urothelial cancer. Generated by immunoSEQ multiplex PCR, the TCRdb table keeps only in-frame clones and is missing some. This sample has over 100,000 clones; 85% to 95% occur once, and the top ten carry about 4%. As for time point: peripheral blood 6 weeks after treatment start. The input for sequencing was PBMCs, taken around atezolizumab (anti-PD-L1) treatment. Receptors were obtained from a man aged 60 to 75 with urothelial cancer.

This rearrangement joins TRBV4-1 to TRBJ2-1, with 9 bases fitting TRBD2. With V trimmed by 6 bases and J by 6 bases, 9 bases remained unmatched. CDR3 length equals 15 residues. Germline-derived CDR1 and CDR2 are MGHRA and YSYEKL. The CDR3: CASRFLAGTLNEQFF. The CDR3 nucleotides are TGCGCCAGCAGGTTCCTAGCGGGGACGCTCAATGAGCAGTTCTTC.

The rearrangement joins TRBV6-6 to TRBJ2-5; D is possibly TRBD2 (5 bases). From germline, CDR1 is MNHNY and CDR2 SVGAGI (reference sequence). This CDR3 region has 13 residues. V gave up 6 bases and J gave up 5 bases, with 13 bases separating them. The CDR3 region is CASRLLVGETQYF. Here the CDR3 DNA reads TGTGCCAGCAGACTACTAGTGGGGGAGACCCAGTACTTC.

The chain carries TRBV6-1 and TRBJ1-4; D gene unclear. This CDR3 has 14 residues. V dropped 2 bases and J dropped 8 bases, with 12 bases sitting between them. The V gene's germline CDR1 is MNHNS and CDR2 SASEGT. The CDR3 is CASSETTAWEKLFF. The CDR3 nucleotides read TGTGCCAGCAGTGAAACTACGGCGTGGGAAAAACTGTTTTTT.

This sequence joins TRBV21-1 and TRBJ2-4; the D call of TRBD1 is as the table states it, not checked on the DNA. TRBV21-1 is assigned pseudogene status. The CDR3 length is 15 residues. The DNA of the CDR3 is TGTGCCAGCAGCAAATACACAGGGGACAAAAACATTCAGTACTTC. Amino acids: CASSKYTGDKNIQYF.

J is TRBJ1-5 and V is TRBV4-2; 8 bases match TRBD1. J gave up 3 bases and V 0 bases, and 4 bases lay outside the gene matches. This CDR3 has 16 residues. CDR1 LGHNA and CDR2 YNFKEQ come from the germline V gene. The DNA of the CDR3 is TGTGCCAGCAGCCAAGAACAGGGGGGGGCCAATCAGCCCCAGCATTTT. This codes for CASSQEQGGANQPQHF.

J is TRBJ2-5 and V is TRBV7-2; 8 nucleotides agree with TRBD2. The CDR3 totals 15 residues. Germline V gives CDR1 SGHTA, CDR2 FQGNSA. With V trimmed by 5 bases and J by 4 bases, 9 bases remained unmatched. CDR3 DNA: TGTGCCAGCAGCCGGGTTAGCGGGGCGGGAGAGACCCAGTACTTC. This translates into CASSRVSGAGETQYF. Using reference TRBV7-2 and TRBJ2-5 for the parts outside the CDR3, the full variable domain is GAGVSQSPSNKVTEKGKDVELRCDPISGHTALYWYRQSLGQGLEFLIYFQGNSAPDKSGLPSDRFSAERTGGSVSTLTIQRTQQEDSAVYLCASSRVSGAGETQYFGPGTRLLVL.

This clone has only one observation. The genes are TRBV5-4 and TRBJ1-1; 10 nucleotides align to TRBD1. The V and J ends lost 0 bases and 0 bases, in that order; junction bases with no gene match: 5. This CDR3 has 17 amino acids. CDR1 SGHNT and CDR2 YYREEE come from the germline V gene (reference sequence). CDR3 amino acids: CASSLGGGQGLNTEAFF. The CDR3 DNA follows: TGTGCCAGCAGCTTGGGGGGGGGACAGGGGCTGAACACTGAAGCTTTCTTT.

This chain connects TRBV23-1 to TRBJ2-7; a possible D gene is TRBD2 (6 bases). TRBV23-1 is identified as an open reading frame with a role that is uncertain. The length of the CDR3 is 15 residues. The V end was cut by 4 bases, the J end by 3 bases, with 16 bases between. The CDR3 sequence is CASSRGNPGRYEQYF. Here the CDR3 DNA reads TGCGCCAGCAGTCGCGGGAATCCTGGCCGCTACGAGCAGTACTTC.

The chain links TRBV4-2 to TRBJ2-7; no definite D call. Trimming pared 0 bases from V and 2 bases from J, leaving 8 bases between. From germline, CDR1 is LGHNA and CDR2 YNFKEQ. This CDR3 spans 14 amino acids. The DNA for the CDR3 is TGTGCCAGCAGCCAAGACTACTCTACCTACGAGCAGTACTTC. This encodes CASSQDYSTYEQYF.

This chain links TRBV5-5 with TRBJ2-5; the match to TRBD1 covers 9 bases. Per germline, CDR1 SGHKS and CDR2 YYEKEE (reference sequence). Trimming removed 5 bases from V and 4 bases from J; junction bases left unmatched: 6. The CDR3 consists of 14 residues. The CDR3 DNA follows: TGTGCCAGCAGGTTACAGGGGGCGGGAGAGACCCAGTACTTC. The encoded protein is CASRLQGAGETQYF.

This clone was seen a single time. The V and J genes are TRBV19 and TRBJ2-3; D is undetermined. V lost 5 bases and J lost 1, with 7 bases in between. This CDR3 is 13 amino acids long. Germline loops: CDR1 LNHDA, CDR2 SQIVND (reference sequence). DNA of the CDR3: TGTGCCAGTAGTCCCGTCGGCACAGATACGCAGTATTTT. Its translation is CASSPVGTDTQYF.

The rearrangement links TRBV7-2 to TRBJ2-7; a possible D gene is TRBD1 (7 bases). Germline V CDR1 and CDR2: SGHTA, FQGNSA. This CDR3 is built from 15 residues. Deletions cut 5 bases from V and 5 bases from J, with 19 bases between. The CDR3 DNA reads TGTGCCAGCAGCAAAAGGGGGGACAGAACCAACGAGCAGTACTTC. This sequence encodes CASSKRGDRTNEQYF. The whole variable domain, filled in from reference TRBV7-2 and TRBJ2-7, reads GAGVSQSPSNKVTEKGKDVELRCDPISGHTALYWYRQSLGQGLEFLIYFQGNSAPDKSGLPSDRFSAERTGGSVSTLTIQRTQQEDSAVYLCASSKRGDRTNEQYFGPGTRLTVT.

This clone was detected a few times. This sequence joins TRBV30 and TRBJ2-1, with a possible D match to TRBD2 (5 bases). Trimming stripped 2 bases from V and 8 bases from J, with 13 bases between. This CDR3 is 13 amino acids long. CDR1 and CDR2 (germline): GTSNPN, SVGIG (reference sequence). The CDR3 nucleotides read TGTGCCTGGAGTTTTTTAGAGGGCGATGAGCAGTTCTTC. Its translation: CAWSFLEGDEQFF.

This chain connects TRBV10-1 to TRBJ2-7; D is uncertain. The ends were cut back, 3 bases at V and 2 bases at J, with 8 bases in the middle. The CDR3 is 13 residues long. Germline CDR1 and CDR2: WNHNN and SYGVQD (reference sequence). CDR3 sequence (DNA): TGCGCCAGCAGTGAACGTACGGCCTACGAGCAGTACTTC. It is translated as CASSERTAYEQYF.

The J gene is TRBJ2-3, the V gene TRBV6-6; maybe TRBD2 (5 bases). Per germline, CDR1 MNHNY and CDR2 SVGAGI (reference sequence). Between the trimmed V and J ends, which lost 0 bases and 0 bases, there was a span of 10 bases. The CDR3 totals 16 residues. The CDR3 bases are TGTGCCAGCAGTTACTCATTTCCGGGGAGCACAGATACGCAGTATTTT. Its translation is CASSYSFPGSTDTQYF.

The rearrangement joins TRBV11-2 to TRBJ2-7, with 9 nucleotides matching TRBD1. The CDR3 runs to 15 residues. The germline CDR1 and CDR2 sequences are SGHAT and FQNNGV. Unmatched junction bases numbered 4, after V lost 1 base and J lost 3 bases. The chain's CDR3 is CASSLGTGAFYEQYF. In DNA form, the CDR3 reads TGTGCCAGCAGCTTAGGGACAGGGGCTTTCTACGAGCAGTACTTC.

The J gene is TRBJ2-3, the V gene TRBV16, with 13 positions matching TRBD2. The CDR3 spans 17 residues. Germline-derived CDR1 and CDR2 are KGHSY and FQNENV. V lost 1 base to trimming and J lost 6 bases; unmatched junction nucleotides: 7. The CDR3 nucleotides are TGTGCCAGCAGCCAATTTGTGACTAGCGGGAGGCACGATACGCAGTATTTT. Translated: CASSQFVTSGRHDTQYF.

The chain recombines TRBV15 with TRBJ2-7; TRBD1 matches 7 bases. CDR1 and CDR2 (germline): LNHNV, YYDKDF (reference sequence). The CDR3 covers 13 residues. V lost 5 bases and J lost 2; bases outside the gene matches: 3. The CDR3 spells CATSRDRTYEQYF. The CDR3 nucleotides are TGTGCCACCAGCCGGGACAGAACCTACGAGCAGTACTTC.

The chain is built from TRBV28 and TRBJ1-1, with 8 bases that match TRBD1. This CDR3 comprises 13 residues. J gave up 4 bases and V 3 bases, and 1 base lay outside the gene matches. Germline assignment: CDR1 MDHEN and CDR2 SYDVKM. The CDR3 DNA reads TGTGCCAGCAGTTTTACAGGGGGCACTGAAGCTTTCTTT. Encoded protein: CASSFTGGTEAFF.

In DNA form, the CDR3 reads TGCAGCGTTGCCACGACAGGGGGAGGCAATCAGCCCCAGCATTTT. Translated, it gives CSVATTGGGNQPQHF. The chain uses TRBV29-1 and TRBJ1-5, with TRBD1 identical over 9 bases. CDR1 is SQVTM, CDR2 ANQGSEA, per germline. Trimming cost V 4 bases and J 2 bases; bases outside gene matches: 6. The CDR3 has 15 residues.

The CDR3, as DNA: TGTGCCAGCAGCCCTTTAAATCCCCGGGACACCCCTCAGCCCCAGCATTTT. Translating it yields CASSPLNPRDTPQPQHF. The J gene is TRBJ1-5, the V gene TRBV27, with D tentatively TRBD1 (6 bases). V shed 6 bases and J shed 6 bases, with 24 bases lying between them. Germline V gene data show CDR1 as MNHEY and CDR2 as SMNVEV (reference sequence). This CDR3 contains 17 residues.

CDR3 loop: CASSQGGNTEAFF. The CDR3 region has the DNA TGTGCCAGCTCGCAGGGTGGAAACACTGAAGCTTTCTTT. The chain employs TRBV18 and TRBJ1-1; the D gene is possibly TRBD1 (5 bases). CDR1 is KGHSH, CDR2 LQKENI, per germline. The V end lost 6 bases, the J end lost 2 bases, and 10 bases lay between the germline ends. This CDR3 is 13 amino acids long. Full variable domain (outside the CDR3, taken from reference TRBV18 and TRBJ1-1): NAGVMQNPRHLVRRRGQEARLRCSPMKGHSHVYWYRQLPEEGLKFMVYLQKENIIDESGMPKERFSAEFPKEGPSILRIQQVVRGDSAAYFCASSQGGNTEAFFGQGTRLTVV.

The J gene is TRBJ2-5, the V gene TRBV6-5; a weak D match, TRBD2 (5 bases). V was shortened by 5 bases and J by 5 bases, with 15 bases between the two germline ends. CDR3 length: 14 residues. The germline gives CDR1 MNHEY, CDR2 SVGAGI. The CDR3 coding sequence is TGTGCCAGCAGTCCCATGTTCCCGGGGGAGACCCAGTACTTC. Translated: CASSPMFPGETQYF.